A selection of T cell receptor beta chains follows, all from one sample in a study of T cell responses to AZD1222 COVID-19 vaccine. TCRdb keeps only in-frame clones here, not all; method: immunoSEQ multiplex PCR. The sample holds about 110,000 clones; roughly 86% are singletons and the top ten take over 10%. This specimen was peripheral blood, taken on day 0 of MenACWY control vaccination. These receptors originate from an adult in good health. Both conserved end residues are part of each CDR3. Fields, in order: clone size, V gene, J gene, D gene, CDR3 protein, CDR3 DNA. A D gene is named only where the DNA matches it firmly. Clone sizes are given selectively: once, few, many, or a class where the clone is expanded.

clone size: .; V gene: TRBV4-3; J gene: TRBJ1-2; D gene: .; CDR3 protein: CASSQEGPRYYGYTF; CDR3 DNA: TGCGCCAGCAGCCAAGAAGGGCCGAGGTACTATGGCTACACCTTC
clone size: .; V gene: TRBV5-1; J gene: TRBJ2-3; D gene: TRBD2; CDR3 protein: CASSLVAGGSTDTQYF; CDR3 DNA: TGCGCCAGCAGCTTGGTTGCGGGAGGGAGCACAGATACGCAGTATTTT
clone size: .; V gene: TRBV5-1; J gene: TRBJ2-3; D gene: TRBD1; CDR3 protein: CASVIRDRVTDTQYF; CDR3 DNA: TGCGCCAGCGTCATTCGGGACAGGGTAACAGATACGCAGTATTTT
clone size: .; V gene: TRBV29-1; J gene: TRBJ2-3; D gene: .; CDR3 protein: CSVAMGDPGTDTQYF; CDR3 DNA: TGCAGCGTTGCCATGGGGGATCCTGGCACAGATACGCAGTATTTT
clone size: .; V gene: TRBV6-2/TRBV6-3; J gene: TRBJ1-1; D gene: .; CDR3 protein: CASSYLRGELMNTEAFF; CDR3 DNA: TGTGCCAGCAGTTATTTAAGGGGTGAGCTTATGAACACTGAAGCTTTCTTT
clone size: few; V gene: TRBV4-1; J gene: TRBJ2-7; D gene: .; CDR3 protein: CASSQGLTGIEQYF; CDR3 DNA: TGCGCCAGCAGCCAAGGTCTCACAGGCATCGAGCAGTACTTC
clone size: .; V gene: TRBV7-9; J gene: TRBJ1-6; D gene: .; CDR3 protein: CASSPAGAGNSPLHF; CDR3 DNA: TGTGCCAGCAGCCCGGCAGGGGCCGGAAATTCACCCCTCCACTTT
clone size: .; V gene: TRBV4-1; J gene: TRBJ1-5; D gene: TRBD1; CDR3 protein: CASSAGTGALNQPQHF; CDR3 DNA: TGCGCCAGCAGCGCCGGTACAGGGGCTCTCAATCAGCCCCAGCATTTT
clone size: .; V gene: TRBV4-1; J gene: TRBJ2-3; D gene: .; CDR3 protein: CASSPQRTDTQYF; CDR3 DNA: TGCGCCAGCAGCCCTCAGCGGACAGATACGCAGTATTTT
clone size: .; V gene: TRBV7-8; J gene: TRBJ1-1; D gene: .; CDR3 protein: CASGSVEAFF; CDR3 DNA: TGTGCGTCGGGCTCGGTTGAAGCTTTCTTT
clone size: .; V gene: TRBV24-1; J gene: TRBJ1-1; D gene: .; CDR3 protein: CATSDSPPNTEAFF; CDR3 DNA: TGTGCCACCAGTGATTCACCACCGAACACTGAAGCTTTCTTT
clone size: .; V gene: TRBV7-2; J gene: TRBJ1-2; D gene: TRBD1; CDR3 protein: CASSLAPETGFYGYTF; CDR3 DNA: TGTGCCAGCAGCTTAGCGCCGGAGACAGGGTTTTATGGCTACACCTTC
clone size: .; V gene: TRBV4-3; J gene: TRBJ2-1; D gene: .; CDR3 protein: CASSLGRGVINEQFF; CDR3 DNA: TGCGCCAGCAGCCTAGGAAGGGGGGTCATCAATGAGCAGTTCTTC
clone size: .; V gene: TRBV7-9; J gene: TRBJ2-7; D gene: TRBD2; CDR3 protein: CASAWTSGGYTSYEQYF; CDR3 DNA: TGTGCCAGCGCATGGACTAGCGGGGGGTACACCTCCTACGAGCAGTACTTC
clone size: .; V gene: TRBV19; J gene: TRBJ1-5; D gene: .; CDR3 protein: CASSIDLAGGSQPQHF; CDR3 DNA: TGTGCCAGTAGTATAGATTTAGCGGGGGGCAGTCAGCCCCAGCATTTT
clone size: .; V gene: TRBV7-3; J gene: TRBJ2-5; D gene: .; CDR3 protein: CASSNHQGPETQYF; CDR3 DNA: TGTGCCAGCAGCAATCATCAGGGCCCAGAGACCCAGTACTTC
clone size: .; V gene: TRBV9; J gene: TRBJ2-3; D gene: TRBD2; CDR3 protein: CASSGFTGGSTDTQYF; CDR3 DNA: TGTGCCAGCAGCGGATTCACGGGGGGGTCCACAGATACGCAGTATTTT
clone size: .; V gene: TRBV12-3/TRBV12-4; J gene: TRBJ1-5; D gene: .; CDR3 protein: CASSFVGQPQHF; CDR3 DNA: TGTGCCAGCAGTTTTGTAGGACAGCCCCAGCATTTT
clone size: .; V gene: TRBV3-1/TRBV3-2; J gene: TRBJ2-3; D gene: TRBD1; CDR3 protein: CASSQDSGQGIDTQYF; CDR3 DNA: TGTGCCAGCAGCCAAGATTCCGGACAGGGGATAGATACGCAGTATTTT
clone size: once; V gene: TRBV6-2/TRBV6-3; J gene: TRBJ2-3; D gene: .; CDR3 protein: CASSSDTRRTQYF; CDR3 DNA: TGTGCCAGCAGTTCAGACACGAGGCGTACGCAGTATTTT
clone size: once; V gene: TRBV28; J gene: TRBJ2-7; D gene: TRBD2; CDR3 protein: CASSLIKAGGPYEQYF; CDR3 DNA: TGTGCCAGCAGTTTAATCAAAGCGGGAGGACCCTACGAGCAGTACTTC
clone size: few; V gene: TRBV9; J gene: TRBJ1-1; D gene: .; CDR3 protein: CASSVGGTANTEAFF; CDR3 DNA: TGTGCCAGCAGCGTAGGCGGGACGGCGAACACTGAAGCTTTCTTT
clone size: .; V gene: TRBV27; J gene: TRBJ1-5; D gene: .; CDR3 protein: CASSPFDPNQPQHF; CDR3 DNA: TGTGCCAGCAGTCCCTTCGACCCCAATCAGCCCCAGCATTTT
clone size: .; V gene: TRBV7-9; J gene: TRBJ2-6; D gene: .; CDR3 protein: CASSLDRKFSGANVLTF; CDR3 DNA: TGTGCCAGCAGCTTAGACAGGAAGTTCTCTGGGGCCAACGTCCTGACTTTC
clone size: .; V gene: TRBV11-2; J gene: TRBJ1-1; D gene: .; CDR3 protein: CASSHGSTEAFF; CDR3 DNA: TGTGCCAGCAGCCACGGGAGCACTGAAGCTTTCTTT
clone size: .; V gene: TRBV11-3; J gene: TRBJ2-3; D gene: TRBD2; CDR3 protein: CASSLGLAGGPTDTQYF; CDR3 DNA: TGTGCCAGCAGCTTGGGACTAGCGGGGGGGCCGACAGATACGCAGTATTTT
clone size: .; V gene: TRBV2; J gene: TRBJ1-2; D gene: .; CDR3 protein: CANQGASYGYTF; CDR3 DNA: TGTGCCAACCAAGGGGCGAGCTATGGCTACACCTTC
clone size: .; V gene: TRBV19; J gene: TRBJ1-5; D gene: .; CDR3 protein: CASSIDRGVNQPQHF; CDR3 DNA: TGTGCCAGTAGTATAGACAGGGGAGTGAATCAGCCCCAGCATTTT
clone size: .; V gene: TRBV7-2; J gene: TRBJ2-1; D gene: TRBD1; CDR3 protein: CASSLGTGVGEQFF; CDR3 DNA: TGTGCCAGCAGCCTCGGGACAGGGGTCGGTGAGCAGTTCTTC
clone size: .; V gene: TRBV7-8; J gene: TRBJ1-4; D gene: .; CDR3 protein: CASSLSIGSEKLFF; CDR3 DNA: TGTGCCAGCAGCTTATCGATAGGTTCGGAAAAACTGTTTTTT
clone size: .; V gene: TRBV27; J gene: TRBJ2-3; D gene: .; CDR3 protein: CASSLNVDTDTQYF; CDR3 DNA: TGTGCCAGCAGTTTAAACGTTGACACAGATACGCAGTATTTT
clone size: .; V gene: TRBV4-1; J gene: TRBJ1-2; D gene: TRBD1; CDR3 protein: CASSHTDRPGSYTF; CDR3 DNA: TGCGCCAGCAGCCATACGGACAGGCCGGGAAGCTACACCTTC
clone size: once; V gene: TRBV18; J gene: TRBJ1-2; D gene: .; CDR3 protein: CASSLDGYYGYTF; CDR3 DNA: TGTGCCAGCTCACTGGACGGATACTATGGCTACACCTTC
clone size: .; V gene: TRBV11-2; J gene: TRBJ2-3; D gene: .; CDR3 protein: CASSPTHSTDTQYF; CDR3 DNA: TGTGCCAGCAGCCCTACCCATAGCACAGATACGCAGTATTTT
clone size: .; V gene: TRBV4-2; J gene: TRBJ2-7; D gene: TRBD2; CDR3 protein: CASRGLANHEQYF; CDR3 DNA: TGTGCCAGCCGGGGACTAGCGAACCACGAGCAGTACTTC
clone size: .; V gene: TRBV19; J gene: TRBJ2-1; D gene: .; CDR3 protein: CASIGGGVNEQFF; CDR3 DNA: TGTGCCAGTATTGGGGGGGGCGTGAATGAGCAGTTCTTC
clone size: .; V gene: TRBV21-1; J gene: TRBJ2-7; D gene: .; CDR3 protein: CASSRGPTHEQYF; CDR3 DNA: TGTGCCAGCAGCAGGGGTCCTACCCACGAGCAGTACTTC
clone size: .; V gene: TRBV7-2; J gene: TRBJ1-5; D gene: TRBD1; CDR3 protein: CASSSDRGQVPQHF; CDR3 DNA: TGTGCCAGCAGCTCAGACAGGGGGCAGGTACCCCAGCATTTT
clone size: once; V gene: TRBV28; J gene: TRBJ2-1; D gene: TRBD1; CDR3 protein: CASSFSGQGARSEQFF; CDR3 DNA: TGTGCCAGCAGTTTTTCGGGACAGGGGGCGCGTAGTGAGCAGTTCTTC
clone size: .; V gene: TRBV29-1; J gene: TRBJ1-1; D gene: .; CDR3 protein: CSGRTSRTGEAFF; CDR3 DNA: TGCAGCGGACGAACATCGCGGACGGGTGAAGCTTTCTTT
clone size: .; V gene: TRBV28; J gene: TRBJ2-1; D gene: .; CDR3 protein: CAAGATIAYNEQFF; CDR3 DNA: TGTGCCGCGGGTGCAACGATCGCATACAATGAGCAGTTCTTC
clone size: .; V gene: TRBV27; J gene: TRBJ2-1; D gene: TRBD1; CDR3 protein: CASRRADRSYNEQFF; CDR3 DNA: TGTGCCAGCAGGCGCGCGGACAGGAGCTACAATGAGCAGTTCTTC
clone size: .; V gene: TRBV3-1/TRBV3-2; J gene: TRBJ2-1; D gene: .; CDR3 protein: CASSQELYNEQFF; CDR3 DNA: TGTGCCAGCAGCCAAGAGCTTTACAATGAGCAGTTCTTC
clone size: .; V gene: TRBV7-6; J gene: TRBJ2-1; D gene: TRBD2; CDR3 protein: CASSLNNPASGLNEQFF; CDR3 DNA: TGTGCCAGCAGCTTAAACAATCCGGCTAGCGGACTTAATGAGCAGTTCTTC
clone size: .; V gene: TRBV10-2; J gene: TRBJ1-5; D gene: .; CDR3 protein: CASSESLGVQPQHF; CDR3 DNA: TGCGCCAGCAGTGAGTCGTTAGGGGTTCAGCCCCAGCATTTT
clone size: .; V gene: TRBV24-1; J gene: TRBJ1-5; D gene: .; CDR3 protein: CATSEALEYQPQHF; CDR3 DNA: TGTGCCACAAGTGAAGCTCTCGAGTATCAGCCCCAGCATTTT
clone size: .; V gene: TRBV27; J gene: TRBJ2-7; D gene: .; CDR3 protein: CASKARGALTYEQYF; CDR3 DNA: TGTGCCAGCAAGGCACGAGGGGCACTTACCTACGAGCAGTACTTC
clone size: once; V gene: TRBV24-1; J gene: TRBJ2-5; D gene: .; CDR3 protein: CATSDSPHRETQYF; CDR3 DNA: TGTGCCACCAGTGATTCGCCCCATCGGGAGACCCAGTACTTC
clone size: once; V gene: TRBV9; J gene: TRBJ2-7; D gene: TRBD2; CDR3 protein: CASSVGTSGGGNDYEQYF; CDR3 DNA: TGTGCCAGCAGCGTAGGGACTAGCGGGGGAGGGAATGACTACGAGCAGTACTTC
clone size: .; V gene: TRBV27; J gene: TRBJ1-1; D gene: .; CDR3 protein: CASSLVQGLGTEAFF; CDR3 DNA: TGTGCCAGCAGTTTAGTACAGGGTTTAGGGACTGAAGCTTTCTTT
clone size: .; V gene: TRBV7-9; J gene: TRBJ1-1; D gene: .; CDR3 protein: CASSLPSQGLRGAFF; CDR3 DNA: TGTGCCAGCAGCTTACCTTCACAGGGTCTTAGAGGGGCTTTCTTT
clone size: .; V gene: TRBV11-2; J gene: TRBJ2-1; D gene: .; CDR3 protein: CASSFNEQSEQFF; CDR3 DNA: TGTGCCAGCAGCTTTAACGAGCAGAGTGAGCAGTTCTTC
clone size: .; V gene: TRBV28; J gene: TRBJ1-5; D gene: .; CDR3 protein: CASSFKSGGYQPQHF; CDR3 DNA: TGTGCCAGCAGTTTTAAGTCGGGGGGATATCAGCCCCAGCATTTT
clone size: .; V gene: TRBV27; J gene: TRBJ2-1; D gene: .; CDR3 protein: CASSPDAVSYNEQFF; CDR3 DNA: TGTGCCAGCAGTCCTGATGCGGTCTCCTACAATGAGCAGTTCTTC
clone size: .; V gene: TRBV6-5; J gene: TRBJ1-2; D gene: .; CDR3 protein: CASRQGRLDHGYTF; CDR3 DNA: TGTGCCAGCAGACAGGGCCGGCTTGATCATGGCTACACCTTC